What follows describes a single T cell receptor (beta chain). Its antigen is still unknown. The PCR had 60 Vbeta and 13 Jbeta primers. TCRdb's table, derived via immunoSEQ multiplex PCR, lists solely in-frame clones and lacks some. The data contain 95,000 to 110,000 clones, over 75% of them singletons. The data belong to a study of cytomegalovirus exposure and HLA in healthy donors. Study-wide points: Later analysis associated a missense DCLRE1C variant with TCR beta V- and J-gene trimming. Reportedly, diagnosis of cytomegalovirus status by the classifier showed high specificity and sensitivity. Sequencing depth across donors, presence/absence analyses assumed, was roughly uniform.

The V gene end was trimmed by 0 bases and the J gene end by 4 bases; junction bases not matched to a gene: 8. Germline CDR1 is SGHRS and CDR2 is YFSETQ. CDR3 length: 17 amino acids. Sequencing was carried out using PBMCs. The sequence was collected from a woman in her late teens or twenties in good health and CMV-seropositive. This sequence joins TRBV5-1 and TRBJ2-5, with 11 bases matching TRBD2. For the CDR3, the DNA is TGCGCCAGCAGCTTGGCCCGAACTAGCGGGAGCGGAGAGACCCAGTACTTC. It encodes CASSLARTSGSGETQYF.